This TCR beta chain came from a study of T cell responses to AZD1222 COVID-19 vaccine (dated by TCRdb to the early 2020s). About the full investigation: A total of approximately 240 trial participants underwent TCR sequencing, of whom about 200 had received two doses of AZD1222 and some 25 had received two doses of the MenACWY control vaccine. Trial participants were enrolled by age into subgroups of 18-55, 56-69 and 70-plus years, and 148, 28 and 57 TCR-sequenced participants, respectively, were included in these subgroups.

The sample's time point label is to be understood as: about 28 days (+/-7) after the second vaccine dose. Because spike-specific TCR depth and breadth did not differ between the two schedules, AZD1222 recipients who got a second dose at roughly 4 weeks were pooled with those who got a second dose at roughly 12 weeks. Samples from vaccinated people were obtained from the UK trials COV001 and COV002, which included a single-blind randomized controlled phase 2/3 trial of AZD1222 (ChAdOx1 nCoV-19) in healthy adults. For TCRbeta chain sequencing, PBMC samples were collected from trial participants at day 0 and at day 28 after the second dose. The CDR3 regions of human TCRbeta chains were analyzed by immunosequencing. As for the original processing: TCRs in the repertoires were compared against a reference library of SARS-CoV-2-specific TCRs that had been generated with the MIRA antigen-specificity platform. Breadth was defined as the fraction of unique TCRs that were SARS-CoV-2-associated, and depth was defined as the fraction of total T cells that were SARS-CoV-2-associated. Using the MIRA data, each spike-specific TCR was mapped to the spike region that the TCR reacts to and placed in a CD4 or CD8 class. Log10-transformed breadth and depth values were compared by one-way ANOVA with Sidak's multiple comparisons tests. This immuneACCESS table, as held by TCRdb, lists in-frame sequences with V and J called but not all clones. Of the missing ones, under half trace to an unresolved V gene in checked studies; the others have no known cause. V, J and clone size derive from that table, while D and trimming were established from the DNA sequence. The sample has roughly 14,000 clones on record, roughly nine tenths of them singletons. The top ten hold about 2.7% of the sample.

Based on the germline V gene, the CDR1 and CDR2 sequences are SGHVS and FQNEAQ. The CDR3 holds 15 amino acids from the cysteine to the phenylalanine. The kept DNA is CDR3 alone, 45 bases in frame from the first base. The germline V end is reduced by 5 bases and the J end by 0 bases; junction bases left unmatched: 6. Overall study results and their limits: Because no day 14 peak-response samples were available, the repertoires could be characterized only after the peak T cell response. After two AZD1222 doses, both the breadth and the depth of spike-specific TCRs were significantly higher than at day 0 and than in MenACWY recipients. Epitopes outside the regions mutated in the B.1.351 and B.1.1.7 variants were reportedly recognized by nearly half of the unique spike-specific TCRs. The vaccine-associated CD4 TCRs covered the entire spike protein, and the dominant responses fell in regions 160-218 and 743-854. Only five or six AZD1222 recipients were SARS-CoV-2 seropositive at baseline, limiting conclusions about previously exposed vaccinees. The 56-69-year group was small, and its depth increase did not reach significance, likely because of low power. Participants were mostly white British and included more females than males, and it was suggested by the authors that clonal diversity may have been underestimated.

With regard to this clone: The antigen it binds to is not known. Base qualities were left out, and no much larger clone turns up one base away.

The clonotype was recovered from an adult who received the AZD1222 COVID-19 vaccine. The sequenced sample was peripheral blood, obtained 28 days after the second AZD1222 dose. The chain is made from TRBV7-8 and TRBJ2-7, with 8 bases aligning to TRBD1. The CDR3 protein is CASSRDGTGSYEQYF. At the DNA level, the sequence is TGTGCCAGCAGCCGAGACGGGACAGGCTCCTACGAGCAGTACTTC.